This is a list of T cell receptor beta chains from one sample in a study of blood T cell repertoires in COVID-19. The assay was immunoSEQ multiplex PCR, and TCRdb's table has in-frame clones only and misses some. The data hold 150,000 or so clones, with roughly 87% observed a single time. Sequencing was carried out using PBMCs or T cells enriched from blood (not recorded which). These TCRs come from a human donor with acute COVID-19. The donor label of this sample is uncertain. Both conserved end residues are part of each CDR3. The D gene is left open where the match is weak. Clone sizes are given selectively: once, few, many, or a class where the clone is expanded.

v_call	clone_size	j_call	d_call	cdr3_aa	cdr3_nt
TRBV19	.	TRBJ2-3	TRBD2	CASSRTSGYTDTQYF	TGTGCCAGTAGCCGGACTAGCGGGTACACAGATACGCAGTATTTT
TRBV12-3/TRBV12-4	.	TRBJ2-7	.	CASGTGRNEQYF	TGTGCCAGCGGAACAGGGAGAAACGAGCAGTACTTC
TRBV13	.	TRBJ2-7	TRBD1	CASSKRQGGVIAYEQYF	TGTGCCAGCAGCAAGAGACAGGGGGGGGTTATCGCCTACGAGCAGTACTTC
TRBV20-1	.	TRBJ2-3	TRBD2	CSASSWRGGVDTQYF	TGCAGTGCTAGTTCGTGGCGGGGGGGCGTAGATACGCAGTATTTT
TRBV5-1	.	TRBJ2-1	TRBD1	CASRRTGVLELKRPSYNEQFF	TGCGCCAGCAGACGTACAGGGGTTTTGGAATTAAAACGGCCCTCCTACAATGAGCAGTTCTTC
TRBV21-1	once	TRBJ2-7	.	CASLRRGVLEQYF	TGTGCCAGTCTCCGGCGGGGGGTGCTGGAGCAGTACTTC
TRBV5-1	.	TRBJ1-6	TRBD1	CASSLEGQSGSPLHF	TGCGCCAGCAGCTTGGAGGGACAGAGTGGTTCACCCCTCCACTTT
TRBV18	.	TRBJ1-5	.	CASSDRGSHQPQHF	TGTGCCAGCTCCGACCGGGGTTCCCATCAGCCCCAGCATTTT
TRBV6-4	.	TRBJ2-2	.	CASSGGVESGELFF	TGTGCCAGCAGTGGCGGGGTCGAAAGCGGGGAGCTGTTTTTT
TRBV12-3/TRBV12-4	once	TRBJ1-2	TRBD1	CASSSTGQPTF	TGTGCCAGCAGTTCAACGGGACAGCCTACCTTC
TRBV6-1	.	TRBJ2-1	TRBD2	CASSEEAGGVNEQFF	TGTGCCAGCAGTGAAGAGGCGGGGGGCGTCAATGAGCAGTTCTTC
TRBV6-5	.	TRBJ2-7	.	CASRYDPGAGEQYF	TGTGCCAGCCGCTACGACCCGGGTGCGGGCGAGCAGTACTTC
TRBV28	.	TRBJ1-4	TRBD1	CASIPSARDRVVFF	TGTGCCAGCATCCCAAGCGCCCGCGACAGGGTGGTGTTTTTT
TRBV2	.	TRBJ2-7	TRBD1	CARARDRAQEQYF	TGTGCCAGAGCCCGAGACAGGGCTCAAGAGCAGTACTTC
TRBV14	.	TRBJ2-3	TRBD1	CASSQRPQGADTQYF	TGTGCCAGCAGCCAACGGCCCCAGGGGGCAGATACGCAGTATTTT
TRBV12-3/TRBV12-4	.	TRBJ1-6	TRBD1	CASSRDRDSPLHF	TGTGCCAGCAGCCGGGACAGGGATTCACCCCTCCACTTT
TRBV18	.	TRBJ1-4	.	CASSRGEDEKLFF	TGTGCCAGCTCAAGAGGGGAGGATGAAAAACTGTTTTTT
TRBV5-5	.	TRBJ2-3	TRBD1	CASFGTGSFVHTQYF	TGTGCCAGCTTCGGGACAGGCTCATTTGTGCATACGCAGTATTTT
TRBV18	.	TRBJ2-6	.	CASSPLGRSSGANVLTF	TGTGCCAGCTCACCACTAGGGAGAAGCTCTGGGGCCAACGTCCTGACTTTC
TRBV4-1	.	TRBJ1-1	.	CASSQSGGTEAFF	TGCGCCAGCAGCCAATCGGGGGGGACTGAAGCTTTCTTT
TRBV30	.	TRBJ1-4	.	CAWSVLGGRDEKLFF	TGTGCCTGGAGTGTACTGGGGGGGCGCGATGAAAAACTGTTTTTT
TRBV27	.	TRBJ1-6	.	CASSTTGYNSPLHF	TGTGCCAGCAGTACGACAGGCTATAATTCACCCCTCCACTTT
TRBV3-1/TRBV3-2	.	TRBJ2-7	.	CASSQVSGYEQYF	TGTGCCAGCAGCCAAGTCTCCGGCTACGAGCAGTACTTC
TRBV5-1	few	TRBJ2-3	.	CASSLAGFPDTQYF	TGCGCCAGCAGCTTGGCGGGTTTCCCAGATACGCAGTATTTT
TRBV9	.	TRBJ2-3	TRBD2	CASSVEGLAGGADTQYF	TGTGCCAGCAGCGTAGAAGGACTAGCGGGGGGGGCGGATACGCAGTATTTT
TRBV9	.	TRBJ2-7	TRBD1	CASSTGGQANYEQYF	TGTGCCAGCAGCACAGGGGGACAGGCTAACTACGAGCAGTACTTC
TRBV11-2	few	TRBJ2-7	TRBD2	CASSLSSGGIRNEQYF	TGTGCCAGCAGCTTATCCAGCGGGGGGATTCGGAACGAGCAGTACTTC
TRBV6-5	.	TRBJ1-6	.	CASGGQFYNSPLHF	TGTGCCAGCGGCGGACAGTTCTATAATTCACCCCTCCACTTT
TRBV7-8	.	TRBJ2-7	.	CASSWDTLYEQYF	TGTGCCAGCAGCTGGGACACTCTATACGAGCAGTACTTC
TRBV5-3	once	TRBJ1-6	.	CARSPPQGTGGLHF	TGTGCCAGAAGTCCCCCGCAGGGCACCGGGGGTCTCCACTTT
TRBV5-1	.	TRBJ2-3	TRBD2	CASSLFSGGIDTQYF	TGCGCCAGCAGCTTGTTCAGCGGGGGGATCGATACGCAGTATTTT
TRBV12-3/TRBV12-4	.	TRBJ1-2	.	CASSLGRGYTF	TGTGCCAGCAGTTTGGGGAGAGGCTACACCTTC
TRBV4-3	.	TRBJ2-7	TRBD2	CASSRSGGTAYEQYF	TGCGCCAGCAGCCGAAGCGGGGGGACTGCCTACGAGCAGTACTTC
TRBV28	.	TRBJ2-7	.	CASSLARGYEQYF	TGTGCCAGCAGTTTGGCCAGGGGATACGAGCAGTACTTC
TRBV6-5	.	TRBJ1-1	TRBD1	CASTLQWTGNTEAFF	TGTGCCAGCACCTTACAGTGGACAGGGAACACTGAAGCTTTCTTT
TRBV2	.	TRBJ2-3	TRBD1	CASSGGQGGSTDTQYF	TGTGCCAGCAGTGGCGGACAGGGGGGAAGCACAGATACGCAGTATTTT
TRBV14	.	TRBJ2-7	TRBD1	CASSQDRVNEQYF	TGTGCCAGCAGCCAGGACAGGGTCAACGAGCAGTACTTC
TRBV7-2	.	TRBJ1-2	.	CASSFQGFGYTF	TGTGCCAGCAGCTTTCAGGGATTTGGCTACACCTTC
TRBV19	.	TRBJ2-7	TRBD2	CASSSGGHEQYF	TGTGCCAGCTCGTCGGGGGGTCACGAGCAGTACTTC
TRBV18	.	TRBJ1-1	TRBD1	CASSPITGDAEAFF	TGTGCCAGCTCACCAATCACAGGGGACGCTGAAGCTTTCTTT
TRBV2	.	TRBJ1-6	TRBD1	CASKTGTGDPPYHF	TGTGCCAGCAAAACCGGGACAGGGGATCCCCCTTACCACTTT
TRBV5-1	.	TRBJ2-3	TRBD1	CASRDRTGNTDTQYF	TGCGCCAGCAGGGATCGGACAGGGAACACAGATACGCAGTATTTT
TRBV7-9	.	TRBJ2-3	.	CASSLAMGDTDTQYF	TGTGCCAGCAGCTTAGCCATGGGCGACACAGATACGCAGTATTTT
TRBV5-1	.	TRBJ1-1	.	CASSWGGTSNTEAFF	TGCGCCAGCAGCTGGGGTGGGACATCTAACACTGAAGCTTTCTTT
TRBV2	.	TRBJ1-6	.	CASSERRVGSPLHF	TGTGCCAGCAGTGAACGCAGGGTTGGTTCACCCCTCCACTTT